This note documents a single T cell receptor beta chain sequence. The assay was immunoSEQ multiplex PCR, and TCRdb's table has in-frame clones only and misses some. Of some 190,000 clones listed, approximately 84% are singletons. This entry comes from a study of blood T cell repertoires in COVID-19. For the study at large: The study drew acute and convalescent COVID-19 samples from the United States, Italy and Spain. The analysed material was cDNA or gDNA that came from T cells, B-cell-depleted T cells, or PBMCs.

Per the germline V gene, CDR1 is SNHLY and CDR2 is FYNNEI. The CDR3 consists of 15 residues. The V end lost 6 bases, the J end lost 0 bases, and 13 bases lay between the germline ends. The receptor was derived from a woman over 75 with acute or convalescent COVID-19. This chain uses TRBV2 with TRBJ2-3; D gene unclear. Sequencing input: peripheral blood. The CDR3 nucleotides read TGTGCCAGCAGCCCACGGAGCACTAGCACAGATACGCAGTATTTT. Translated: CASSPRSTSTDTQYF.